One and the same sample provided the 6 T cell receptor beta chains below, sequenced in a study of identical twins. TCRdb recomputed calls from the 5' RACE reads with MiXCR, one row per CDR3 protein. The table records 130,000 to 150,000 distinct CDR3 sequences, 3% to 4.5% of them present only once. Sequenced material: memory T cells sorted from blood. These receptors were collected from a man aged 18 to 30 in good health.

In this sample, this clonotype turned up many times. This sequence joins TRBV10-3 and TRBJ1-6, with unresolved D. CDR1 is ENHRY and CDR2 is SYGVKD in the germline V gene. CDR3 size: 16 residues. Deletions cut 0 bases from V and 0 bases from J, with 6 bases between. CDR3 coding DNA: TGTGCCATCAGTGAGTCAGCTAGCTCCTATAATTCACCCCTCCACTTT. It yields the protein CAISESASSYNSPLHF.

The CDR3: CSAPIAGAYNEQFF. DNA for the CDR3: TGCAGTGCTCCGATAGCGGGAGCGTACAATGAGCAGTTCTTC. The rearrangement links TRBV20-1 to TRBJ2-1; 9 nucleotides align to TRBD2. The length of the CDR3 is 14 residues. Germline loops: CDR1 DFQATT, CDR2 SNEGSKA (reference sequence). The V gene end was trimmed by 5 bases and the J gene end by 4 bases; junction bases not matched to a gene: 6.

This clonotype has a count of ten or more. The chain has TRBV2 and TRBJ1-1, with 9 nucleotides matching TRBD1. The V gene's germline CDR1 is SNHLY and CDR2 FYNNEI. The CDR3 is 15 amino acids. V trimming: 5 bases; J trimming: 2 bases; junction bases outside the gene matches: 6. The CDR3 loop is CASSSTGGLNTEAFF. CDR3 nucleotides: TGTGCCAGCAGTTCAACAGGGGGCCTCAACACTGAAGCTTTCTTT.

The table lists this clonotype with many counts. The chain couples TRBV14 to TRBJ2-3; TRBD2 matches at 12 bases. V lost 6 bases, J lost 6 bases, and 10 bases stayed unmatched. CDR1 SGHDN and CDR2 FVKESK come from the germline V gene. This CDR3 contains 16 residues. Here the CDR3 reads CASSLLAGGPSDTQYF. In DNA form, the CDR3 reads TGTGCCAGCAGTCTCCTAGCGGGAGGGCCCTCGGATACGCAGTATTTT. Combining the CDR3 with reference TRBV14 and TRBJ2-3 gives the whole variable domain EAGVTQFPSHSVIEKGQTVTLRCDPISGHDNLYWYRRVMGKEIKFLLHFVKESKQDESGMPNNRFLAERTGGTYSTLKVQPAELEDSGVYFCASSLLAGGPSDTQYFGPGTRLTVL.

At least ten counts were recorded for this clonotype. The rearrangement links TRBV12-3 or TRBV12-4 to TRBJ2-7, with TRBD1 matching over 10 bases. Unmatched junction bases numbered 3, after V lost 1 base and J lost 6 bases. CDR3 length: 14 residues. CDR3 sequence: CASSLGQGAGEQYF. The DNA for the CDR3 is TGTGCCAGCAGTTTAGGACAGGGGGCGGGCGAGCAGTACTTC.

This clonotype was found many times. The V call is TRBV6-1, the J call TRBJ2-1; 7 nucleotides align to TRBD2. The CDR3 extends over 13 amino acids. Looked up from germline, CDR1 is MNHNS and CDR2 is SASEGT. V lost 6 bases, J lost 10 bases, and 9 bases stayed unmatched. The CDR3 is CASSHRQAGEQFF. The DNA for the CDR3 is TGTGCCAGCAGCCACCGACAAGCGGGAGAGCAGTTCTTC.